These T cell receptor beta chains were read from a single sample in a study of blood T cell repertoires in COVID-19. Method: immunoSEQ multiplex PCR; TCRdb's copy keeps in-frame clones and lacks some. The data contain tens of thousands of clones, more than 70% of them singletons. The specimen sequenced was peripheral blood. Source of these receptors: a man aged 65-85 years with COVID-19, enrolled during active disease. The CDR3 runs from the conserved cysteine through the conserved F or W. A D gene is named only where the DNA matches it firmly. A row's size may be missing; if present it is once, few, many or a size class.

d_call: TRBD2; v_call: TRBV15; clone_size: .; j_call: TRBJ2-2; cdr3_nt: TGTGCCACCAGCAGAAGTCCGGGACTAGCGGAGAACGCGAACACCGGGGAGCTGTTTTTT; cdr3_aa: CATSRSPGLAENANTGELFF
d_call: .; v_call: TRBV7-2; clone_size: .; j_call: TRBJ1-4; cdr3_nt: TGTGCCAGCAGCTTGGGGGGGGTTTCTGAAAAACTGTTTTTT; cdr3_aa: CASSLGGVSEKLFF
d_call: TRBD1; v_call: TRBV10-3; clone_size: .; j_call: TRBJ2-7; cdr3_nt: TGTGCCATCAGTCAACGGGACAGGGGGTTCTACGAGCAGTACTTC; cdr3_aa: CAISQRDRGFYEQYF
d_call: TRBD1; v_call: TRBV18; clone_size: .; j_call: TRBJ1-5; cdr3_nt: TGTGCCAGCTCACCAGCCGGGACAGCGAACAATCAGCCCCAGCATTTT; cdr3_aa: CASSPAGTANNQPQHF
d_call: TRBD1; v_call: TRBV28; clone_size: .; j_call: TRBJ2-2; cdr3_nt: TGTGCCAGCAGTATGACAGGGGTGGGAACCGGGGAGCTGTTTTTT; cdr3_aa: CASSMTGVGTGELFF
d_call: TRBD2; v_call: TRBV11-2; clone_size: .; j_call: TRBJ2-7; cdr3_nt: TGTGCCAGCAGCTTAGATCTGAGACTAGCGGGCGTGCAGTACTTC; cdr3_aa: CASSLDLRLAGVQYF
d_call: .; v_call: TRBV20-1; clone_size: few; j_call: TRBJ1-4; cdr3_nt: TGCAGTGCTAGTTCGGGGAATGAAAAACTGTTTTTT; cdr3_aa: CSASSGNEKLFF
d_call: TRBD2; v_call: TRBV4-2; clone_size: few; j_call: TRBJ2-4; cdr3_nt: TGTGCCAGCAGCCAAGGACTAGCGGGAGGGGTCGCCAAAAACATTCAGTACTTC; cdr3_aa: CASSQGLAGGVAKNIQYF
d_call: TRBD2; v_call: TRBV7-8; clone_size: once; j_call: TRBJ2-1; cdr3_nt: TGTGCCAGCAGCTTAGAAGGTAGCGGGAGCTATAATGAGCAGTTCTTC; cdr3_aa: CASSLEGSGSYNEQFF
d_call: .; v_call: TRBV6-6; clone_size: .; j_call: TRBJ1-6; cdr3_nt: TGTGCCAGCAGTTATGCGGGGGCGAATTCACCCCTCCACTTT; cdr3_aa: CASSYAGANSPLHF
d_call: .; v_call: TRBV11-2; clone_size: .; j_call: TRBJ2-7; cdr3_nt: TGTGCCAGCAGCGAGATTAGCGGAATGGGGTACTTC; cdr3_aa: CASSEISGMGYF
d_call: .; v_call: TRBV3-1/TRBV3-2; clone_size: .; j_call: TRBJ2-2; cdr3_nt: TGTGCCAGCAGCCAAACTAGCACCGGGGAGCTGTTTTTT; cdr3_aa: CASSQTSTGELFF
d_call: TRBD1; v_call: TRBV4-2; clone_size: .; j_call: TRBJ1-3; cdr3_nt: TGTGCCAGCAGCCAAGCGAAGGACAGGGCTGGAAACACCATATATTTT; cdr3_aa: CASSQAKDRAGNTIYF
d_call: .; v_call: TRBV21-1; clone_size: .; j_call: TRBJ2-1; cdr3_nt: TGTGCCAGCAGCCCCCATAAGACGGGACTAGCGGTCTACAATGAGCAGTTCTTC; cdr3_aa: CASSPHKTGLAVYNEQFF
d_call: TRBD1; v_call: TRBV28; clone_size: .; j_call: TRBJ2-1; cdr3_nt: TGTGCCAGCAGTCCACAGGGGTCCAACAACAATGAGCAGTTCTTC; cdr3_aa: CASSPQGSNNNEQFF
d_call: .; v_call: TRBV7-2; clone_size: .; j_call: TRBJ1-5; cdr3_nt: TGTGCCAGCAGCTTACAAAATCAGCCCCAGCATTTT; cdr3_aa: CASSLQNQPQHF
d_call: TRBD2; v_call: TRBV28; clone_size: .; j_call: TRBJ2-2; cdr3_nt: TGTGCCAGCATCGGTAGCGGGAGATCCGGGGAGCTGTTTTTT; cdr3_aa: CASIGSGRSGELFF
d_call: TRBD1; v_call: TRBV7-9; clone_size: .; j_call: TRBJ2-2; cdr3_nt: TGTGCCAGCACCCAGGGGACAGGGGCCGGGGAGCTGTTTTTT; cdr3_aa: CASTQGTGAGELFF
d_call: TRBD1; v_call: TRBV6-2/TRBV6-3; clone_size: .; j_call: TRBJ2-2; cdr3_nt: TGTGCCAGCAGTCCCTATCACCGACAGGGGTATAGGGCCGGGGAGCTGTTTTTT; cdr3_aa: CASSPYHRQGYRAGELFF
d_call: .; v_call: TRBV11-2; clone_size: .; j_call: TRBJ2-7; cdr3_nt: TGTGCCAGCAGCTTAGGGTGGAGGGCGAGCGAGCAGTACTTC; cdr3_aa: CASSLGWRASEQYF
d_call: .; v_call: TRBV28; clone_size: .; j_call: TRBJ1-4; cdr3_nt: TGTGCCAGCAGTTTACCCGCACGGGGGGAAAAACTGTTTTTT; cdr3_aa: CASSLPARGEKLFF
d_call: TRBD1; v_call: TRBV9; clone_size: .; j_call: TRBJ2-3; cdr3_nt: TGTGCCAGCAGCTGGACAGGGGGTTCCGATACGCAGTATTTT; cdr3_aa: CASSWTGGSDTQYF
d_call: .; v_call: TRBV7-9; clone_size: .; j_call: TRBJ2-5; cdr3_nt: TGTGCCAGCAGCTTAGAAGGAGGAGCGGAGACCCAGTACTTC; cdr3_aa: CASSLEGGAETQYF
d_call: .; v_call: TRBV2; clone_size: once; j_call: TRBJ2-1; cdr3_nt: TGTGCCAGCAGTTTAGGGCTCGGCCGGGGCAATGAGCAGTTCTTC; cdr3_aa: CASSLGLGRGNEQFF
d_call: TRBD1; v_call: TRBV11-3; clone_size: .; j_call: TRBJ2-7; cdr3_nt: TGTGCCAGCAGCCTGGGACAGGGGCACTCCTACGAGCAGTACTTC; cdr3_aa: CASSLGQGHSYEQYF
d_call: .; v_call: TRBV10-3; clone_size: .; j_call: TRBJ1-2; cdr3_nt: TGTGCCATCAGTGAGCCTACAGGGACGAGAAACTATGGCTACACCTTC; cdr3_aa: CAISEPTGTRNYGYTF
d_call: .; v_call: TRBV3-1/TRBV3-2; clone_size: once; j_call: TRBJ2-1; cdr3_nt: TGTGCCAGCAGAGCCACTGCAGGGGAGCAGTTCTTC; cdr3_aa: CASRATAGEQFF
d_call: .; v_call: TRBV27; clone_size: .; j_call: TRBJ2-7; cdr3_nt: TGTGCCAGCAGTTTCCTGAATTTGAGTGAGCAGTACTTC; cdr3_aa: CASSFLNLSEQYF
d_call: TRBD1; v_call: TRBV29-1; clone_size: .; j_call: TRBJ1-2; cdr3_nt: TGCAGCGTTGCGGGACAGGGATCTTATGGCTACACCTTC; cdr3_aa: CSVAGQGSYGYTF
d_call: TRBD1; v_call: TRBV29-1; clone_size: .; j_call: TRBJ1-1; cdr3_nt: TGCGGCGTTTTGGACAGGGGGGTCGATGCTTTCTTT; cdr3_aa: CGVLDRGVDAFF
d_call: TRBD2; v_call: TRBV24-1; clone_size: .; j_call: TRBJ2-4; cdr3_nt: TGTGCCACCGGAGATAGTAGCGGGAAGGAAAACATTCAGTACTTC; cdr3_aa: CATGDSSGKENIQYF
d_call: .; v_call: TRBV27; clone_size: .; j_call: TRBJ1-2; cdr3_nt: TGTGCCAGCAGTAGGCCAGGGTCTGGCGTTGATGGCTACACCTTC; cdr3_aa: CASSRPGSGVDGYTF
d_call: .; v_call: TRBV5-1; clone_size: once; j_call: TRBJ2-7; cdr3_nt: TGCGCCAGCAGCTTGGATGGGACTTCAAACGAGCAGTACTTC; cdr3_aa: CASSLDGTSNEQYF
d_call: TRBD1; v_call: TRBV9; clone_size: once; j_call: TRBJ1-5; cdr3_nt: TGTGCCAGCAGCCCACACGGGACAGACAATCAGCCCCAGCATTTT; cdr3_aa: CASSPHGTDNQPQHF
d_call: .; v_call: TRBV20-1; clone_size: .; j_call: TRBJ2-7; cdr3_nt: TGCAGTGCTGCCAGTGGCCACGAGCAGTACTTC; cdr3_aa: CSAASGHEQYF
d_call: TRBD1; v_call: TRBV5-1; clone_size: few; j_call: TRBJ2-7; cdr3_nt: TGCGCCAGCAGCTTGGGACACCGGGACAGGGCCTACGAGCAGTACTTC; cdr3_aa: CASSLGHRDRAYEQYF
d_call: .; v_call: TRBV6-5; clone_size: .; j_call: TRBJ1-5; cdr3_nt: TGTGCCAGCAGTACCCAGGGAGGGGGCAATCAGCCCCAGCATTTT; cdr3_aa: CASSTQGGGNQPQHF
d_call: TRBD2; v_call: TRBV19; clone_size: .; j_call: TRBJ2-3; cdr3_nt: TGTGCCAGTAGTATGGGGCGGGAGGGCCAAGATACGCAGTATTTT; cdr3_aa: CASSMGREGQDTQYF
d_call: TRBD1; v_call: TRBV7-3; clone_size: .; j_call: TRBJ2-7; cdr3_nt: TGTGCCAGCAGCCCGCAACAGGGGCCCCACGAGCAGTACTTC; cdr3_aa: CASSPQQGPHEQYF
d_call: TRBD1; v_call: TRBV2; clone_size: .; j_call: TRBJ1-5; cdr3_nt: TGTGCCAGCAGTGAACAGGGGGCATTAGACAATCAGCCCCAGCATTTT; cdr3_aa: CASSEQGALDNQPQHF
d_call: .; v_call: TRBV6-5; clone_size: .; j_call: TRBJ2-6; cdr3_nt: TGTGCCAGCAGTAGCGTGAGAGGGGCCAACGTCCTGACTTTC; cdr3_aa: CASSSVRGANVLTF
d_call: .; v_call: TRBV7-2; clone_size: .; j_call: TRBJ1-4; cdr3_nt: TGTGCCAGCAGCTTCGGCAGGGCTAATGAAAAACTGTTTTTT; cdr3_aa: CASSFGRANEKLFF
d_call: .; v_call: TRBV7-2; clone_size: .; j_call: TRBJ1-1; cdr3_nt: TGTGCCAGCAGCTTAGAGGCAGGGGCGAGGACTGAAGCTTTCTTT; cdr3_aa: CASSLEAGARTEAFF
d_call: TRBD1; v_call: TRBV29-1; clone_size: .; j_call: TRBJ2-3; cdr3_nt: TGCAGCGTTGCCCTCGGGACAGGCGGCACAGATACGCAGTATTTT; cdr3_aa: CSVALGTGGTDTQYF
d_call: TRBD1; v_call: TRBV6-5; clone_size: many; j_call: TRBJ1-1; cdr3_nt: TGTGCCAACACAGGGGGGACAAACACTGAAGCTTTCTTT; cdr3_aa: CANTGGTNTEAFF
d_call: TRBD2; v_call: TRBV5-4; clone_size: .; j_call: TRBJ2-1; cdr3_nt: TGTGCCAGCAGCTCCGAGCGGGAGGAGTTTAACAATGAGCAGTTCTTC; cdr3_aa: CASSSEREEFNNEQFF
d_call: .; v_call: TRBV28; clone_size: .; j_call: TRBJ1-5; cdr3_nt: TGTGCCAGCACACGGGGTGCGAAGCCCCAGCATTTT; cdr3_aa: CASTRGAKPQHF
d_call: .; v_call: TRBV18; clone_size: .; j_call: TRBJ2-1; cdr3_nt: TGTGCCAGCTCACCCTATCCGGATGAGCAGTTCTTC; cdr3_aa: CASSPYPDEQFF